A single sample is the source of the 14 T cell receptor beta chains below, sequenced in a study of cytomegalovirus exposure and HLA in healthy donors. The method was immunoSEQ multiplex PCR; TCRdb's version includes in-frame clones alone and lacks a portion of them. The sample holds 150,000 to 250,000 clones, roughly 82% seen once. Specimen: PBMCs. The receptors derive from a woman under 40 in good health and CMV-seropositive.

The rearrangement joins TRBV19 to TRBJ2-7; D may be TRBD2 (6 bases). CDR1 and CDR2 from the germline V gene are LNHDA and SQIVND (reference sequence). CDR3 length: 15 residues. Trimming took off 9 bases at V and 5 bases at J, with 23 bases between the two ends. The DNA for the CDR3 is TGTGCCAGCGGCCTTGGTACAGCGGGTGGCCACGAGCAGTACTTC. Protein: CASGLGTAGGHEQYF.

V usage is TRBV5-1 and J usage is TRBJ1-5, with D possibly matching TRBD1 (5 bases). Germline V lookup: CDR1 SGHRS, CDR2 YFSETQ. V was trimmed by 1 base and J by 6 bases, leaving 8 bases between them. This CDR3 region has 13 residues. The CDR3 reads CASSLWGGQPQHF. In DNA, the CDR3 is TGCGCCAGCAGCTTGTGGGGGGGTCAGCCCCAGCATTTT.

V usage is TRBV5-1 and J usage is TRBJ2-5; 10 positions agree with TRBD1. CDR3 size: 15 residues. Germline assignment: CDR1 SGHRS and CDR2 YFSETQ. Losses at the gene ends were 2 bases for V and 5 bases for J; bases not matched to a gene: 6. CDR3 sequence: CASSFSGQGWETQYF. The DNA for the CDR3 is TGCGCCAGCAGCTTTTCGGGACAGGGGTGGGAGACCCAGTACTTC.

The J gene is TRBJ2-7, the V gene TRBV7-2; D gene unclear. The CDR3 extends over 14 amino acids. Trimming removed 5 bases at V and 0 bases at J, with 11 bases between. Germline CDR1 SGHTA, CDR2 FQGNSA. The CDR3 nucleotides are TGTGCCAGCAGCCCCGACCCTAGCTCCTACGAGCAGTACTTC. Protein: CASSPDPSSYEQYF.

The rearrangement uses TRBV5-1 and TRBJ2-5; 11 bases match TRBD2. The CDR3 spans 14 residues. V shed 4 bases and J 4 bases; nucleotides not matched to a gene: 3. Germline assignment: CDR1 SGHRS and CDR2 YFSETQ. The CDR3 DNA is TGCGCCAGCAGCGTTAGCGGGAGGGTAGAGACCCAGTACTTC. It translates to CASSVSGRVETQYF.

The V gene is TRBV5-1, the J gene TRBJ2-5; D is unresolved. The CDR3 loop spans 14 amino acids. V was pared by 3 bases and J by 2 bases, with 11 bases between. Germline assignment: CDR1 SGHRS and CDR2 YFSETQ. The CDR3 bases are TGCGCCAGCAGCTGGCTTCCGGGTCAAGAGACCCAGTACTTC. Translation gives CASSWLPGQETQYF.

The count of this clone is one. This rearrangement joins TRBV5-1 to TRBJ2-7; the D is unclear. The CDR3 totals 14 residues. Trimming stripped 1 base from V and 0 bases from J, with 8 bases between. Germline-derived CDR1 and CDR2 are SGHRS and YFSETQ. CDR3 DNA: TGCGCCAGCAGCTTGACTGTTCCCTCCTACGAGCAGTACTTC. It specifies CASSLTVPSYEQYF.

This clone showed up just a few times. This chain links TRBV2 with TRBJ2-2, with a weak D call TRBD2 (5 bases). V was shortened by 0 bases and J by 8 bases, with 7 bases between the two germline ends. This CDR3 has 13 amino acids. CDR1 is SNHLY, CDR2 FYNNEI, per germline. The CDR3 coding sequence is TGTGCCAGCAGTGAAGCACGGGGTGGGGAGCTGTTTTTT. Translated, it gives CASSEARGGELFF. The variable domain in full, completed from reference TRBV2 and TRBJ2-2, reads EPEVTQTPSHQVTQMGQEVILRCVPISNHLYFYWYRQILGQKVEFLVSFYNNEISEKSEIFDDQFSVERPDGSNFTLKIRSTKLEDSAMYFCASSEARGGELFFGEGSRLTVL.

CDR3 region: CASSTQGTAFF. The CDR3 DNA reads as TGTGCCAGCAGTACCCAGGGTACGGCTTTCTTT. The chain joins TRBV6-6 to TRBJ1-1; tentative D call: TRBD1 (5 bases). Germline loops: CDR1 MNHNY, CDR2 SVGAGI (reference sequence). There are 11 residues in the CDR3. The V end lost 5 bases, the J end lost 11 bases, and 12 bases lay between the germline ends.

The V gene is TRBV10-3, the J gene TRBJ2-1, with D possibly TRBD1 on 6 matching bases. The V and J ends lost 6 bases and 2 bases respectively, with 14 bases between them. The CDR3 length is 15 residues. CDR1 and CDR2 from the germline V gene are ENHRY and SYGVKD. The CDR3 DNA reads as TGTGCCATCAGGGATGGGGGCGAAGCCTACAATGAGCAGTTCTTC. Amino acid sequence: CAIRDGGEAYNEQFF.

The chain is built from TRBV29-1 and TRBJ2-7, with TRBD2 matching over 11 bases. This CDR3 comprises 14 residues. J was trimmed by 3 bases and V by 5 bases; bases with no gene match: 6. Germline-derived CDR1 and CDR2 are SQVTM and ANQGSEA. The CDR3 loop reads CSVTLAGVFYEQYF. Written as DNA, the CDR3 is TGCAGCGTTACACTAGCGGGAGTTTTCTACGAGCAGTACTTC.

The chain uses TRBV5-4 and TRBJ1-1; 7 nucleotides align to TRBD1. The CDR3 length is 15 residues. Germline CDR1 is SGHNT and CDR2 is YYREEE (reference sequence). The V and J ends lost 4 bases and 2 bases, in that order; junction bases with no gene match: 8. The CDR3 region has the DNA TGTGCCAGCAGCCGTCCGGGACAGAAAAACACTGAAGCTTTCTTT. It encodes CASSRPGQKNTEAFF.

This clone was recorded once. The chain employs TRBV9 and TRBJ2-7, with D perhaps TRBD1 (5 bases). Trimming cost V 0 bases and J 6 bases, with 10 bases left between them. Per germline, CDR1 SGDLS and CDR2 YYNGEE. This CDR3 contains 13 residues. CDR3 protein: CASSVDQGSEQYF. The CDR3 nucleotides are TGTGCCAGCAGCGTAGATCAGGGAAGCGAGCAGTACTTC.

This clone was counted only a few times. The chain uses TRBV6-1 and TRBJ1-5; D remains ambiguous. Trimming pared 6 bases from V and 8 bases from J, leaving 14 bases between. CDR1 and CDR2 (germline): MNHNS, SASEGT. The length of the CDR3 is 13 residues. The CDR3 DNA reads TGTGCCAGCAGGGAGAGCCTAGGTGAGCCCCAGCATTTT. This sequence encodes CASRESLGEPQHF.